These 3 T cell receptor beta chains were sequenced from one sample in a study of cytomegalovirus exposure and HLA in healthy donors. The PCR used 60 Vbeta and 13 Jbeta primers. TCRdb keeps only in-frame clones here, not all; method: immunoSEQ multiplex PCR. In the table there are about 210,000 clones, about 85% of which are singletons. The sequenced sample consisted of PBMCs. These receptors all stem from a girl aged 2 to 10 in good health and CMV-seronegative.

The sample holds one count of this clone. The chain joins TRBV30 to TRBJ2-3, with 7 bases that match TRBD1. CDR1 and CDR2 from the germline V gene are GTSNPN and SVGIG (reference sequence). The CDR3 loop spans 12 amino acids. The trim removed 7 bases at V and 3 bases at J, leaving 4 bases unmatched. CDR3 region: CAFDRDTDTQYF. CDR3 in DNA: TGTGCCTTCGACAGGGATACAGATACGCAGTATTTT.

V usage is TRBV9 and J usage is TRBJ2-3; 9 bases are shared with TRBD2. The CDR3 contains 17 residues. V was clipped by 0 bases and J by 0 bases; unmatched bases: 5. Germline-derived CDR1 and CDR2 are SGDLS and YYNGEE. The CDR3 reads CASSVGGTSRSTDTQYF. Here the CDR3 DNA reads TGTGCCAGCAGCGTAGGGGGGACTAGCCGCAGCACAGATACGCAGTATTTT.

This rearrangement joins TRBV5-1 to TRBJ2-5, with 7 bases matching TRBD1. The DNA end is a closer match to TRBJ2-7, so the J assignment may be wrong. In germline, CDR1 is SGHRS, CDR2 YFSETQ. This CDR3 comprises 12 residues. CDR3 residues: CASKGQSYEQYF. The CDR3 DNA follows: TGCGCCAGCAAGGGACAGTCCTACGAGCAGTACTTC.